The 8 T cell receptor beta chains below all came from one sample that was sequenced in a study of shared clonotypes between healthy human individuals. Method: immunoSEQ multiplex PCR; TCRdb's copy keeps in-frame clones and lacks some. This table holds approximately 700,000 clones, more than 70% found once. Sequencing used memory CD4+ T cells sorted from blood. Subset specified: CD45RA-negative fraction. The receptors here all came from a woman aged 25 to 39 in good health.

The chain carries TRBV7-8 and TRBJ2-2; D ambiguous. Germline CDR1 SGHVS, CDR2 FQNEAQ. The CDR3 loop spans 13 amino acids. Trimming took off 2 bases at V and 4 bases at J, with 5 bases between the two ends. The CDR3: CASSLSITGELFF. In nucleotides, the CDR3 is TGTGCCAGCAGCTTATCTATCACCGGGGAGCTGTTTTTT.

The J gene is TRBJ1-1, the V gene TRBV4-1; perhaps TRBD1 as D (5 bases). The CDR3 contains 16 residues. Germline V gives CDR1 MGHRA, CDR2 YSYEKL. The V gene lost 0 bases and the J gene lost 3 bases, with 14 bases spanning the gap. DNA for the CDR3: TGCGCCAGCAGCCAAGACGGTCGACAGTTGTACACTGAAGCTTTCTTT. It codes for CASSQDGRQLYTEAFF.

The chain links TRBV28 to TRBJ2-7, with 13 bases lining up with TRBD2. Germline V lookup: CDR1 MDHEN, CDR2 SYDVKM. The CDR3 sequence is 15 residues long. J lost 2 bases, V lost 6 bases, and 4 bases had no gene match. Here the CDR3 DNA reads TGTGCCAGCAGCCTAGGGACTAGCGGGGCCTACGAGCAGTACTTC. As protein: CASSLGTSGAYEQYF.

This chain uses TRBV18 with TRBJ2-5; D is perhaps TRBD1 (7 bases). The CDR3 spans 14 residues. V was clipped by 6 bases and J by 0 bases, with 11 bases between them. The germline CDR1 and CDR2 sequences are KGHSH and LQKENI. CDR3 DNA sequence: TGTGCCAGCTCCGCGGGACAGTACCAAGAGACCCAGTACTTC. Translation gives CASSAGQYQETQYF.

This clone was detected only a few times. The chain employs TRBV30 and TRBJ2-7, with 7 bases lining up with TRBD1. Per the germline V gene, CDR1 is GTSNPN and CDR2 is SVGIG (reference sequence). The trim removed 0 bases at V and 6 bases at J, leaving 11 bases unmatched. CDR3 length: 15 residues. The CDR3 DNA follows: TGTGCCTGGAGTGTACAGGTGACAGGGATAAGCGAGCAGTACTTC. It is translated as CAWSVQVTGISEQYF.

CDR3 sequence reads: CASSTQGGSTEAFF. The CDR3 coding sequence is TGTGCCAGCAGCACCCAGGGGGGTAGTACTGAAGCTTTCTTT. The rearrangement joins TRBV6-1 to TRBJ1-1; 7 bases map to TRBD1. V lost 6 bases to trimming and J lost 5 bases; unmatched junction nucleotides: 9. Germline CDR1 reads MNHNS; CDR2 reads SASEGT. The CDR3 length is 14 residues.

This rearrangement joins TRBV6-4 to TRBJ1-2, with 9 nucleotides matching TRBD1. The CDR3 has 15 amino acids. The V gene's germline CDR1 is MRHNA and CDR2 SNTAGT. J gave up 1 base and V 4 bases, and 4 bases lay outside the gene matches. CDR3 amino acids: CASSAGTGNNYGYTF. The CDR3 region has the DNA TGTGCCAGCAGTGCCGGGACAGGGAATAACTATGGCTACACCTTC.

In regard to this clone: Given a much more abundant clone one base away, this may be a read error. Other DNA sequences in the sample encode the same CDR3. J is TRBJ1-3 and V is TRBV4-1; D gene ambiguous. Germline V gene lookup returns CDR1 MGHRA and CDR2 YSYEKL. This CDR3 has 14 amino acids. V was pared by 1 base and J by 1 base, with 5 bases between. Here the CDR3 DNA reads TGCGCCAGCAGCCAAGGGCATTCTGGAAACACCATATATTTT. This gives the protein CASSQGHSGNTIYF.